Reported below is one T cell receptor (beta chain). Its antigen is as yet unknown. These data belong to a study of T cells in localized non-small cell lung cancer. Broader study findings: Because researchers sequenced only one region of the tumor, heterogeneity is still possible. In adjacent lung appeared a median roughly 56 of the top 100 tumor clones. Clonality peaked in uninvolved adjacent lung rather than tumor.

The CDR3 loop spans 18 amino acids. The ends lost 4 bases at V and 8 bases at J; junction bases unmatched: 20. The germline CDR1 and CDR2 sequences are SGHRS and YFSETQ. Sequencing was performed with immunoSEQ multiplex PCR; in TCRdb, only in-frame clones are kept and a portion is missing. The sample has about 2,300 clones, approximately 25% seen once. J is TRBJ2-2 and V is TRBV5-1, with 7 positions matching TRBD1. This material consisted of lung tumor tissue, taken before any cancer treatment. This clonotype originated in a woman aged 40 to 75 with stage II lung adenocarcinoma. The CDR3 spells CASSVGQPGRWVTGELFF. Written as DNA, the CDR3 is TGCGCCAGCAGCGTGGGACAGCCCGGGCGATGGGTCACTGGGGAGCTGTTTTTT.